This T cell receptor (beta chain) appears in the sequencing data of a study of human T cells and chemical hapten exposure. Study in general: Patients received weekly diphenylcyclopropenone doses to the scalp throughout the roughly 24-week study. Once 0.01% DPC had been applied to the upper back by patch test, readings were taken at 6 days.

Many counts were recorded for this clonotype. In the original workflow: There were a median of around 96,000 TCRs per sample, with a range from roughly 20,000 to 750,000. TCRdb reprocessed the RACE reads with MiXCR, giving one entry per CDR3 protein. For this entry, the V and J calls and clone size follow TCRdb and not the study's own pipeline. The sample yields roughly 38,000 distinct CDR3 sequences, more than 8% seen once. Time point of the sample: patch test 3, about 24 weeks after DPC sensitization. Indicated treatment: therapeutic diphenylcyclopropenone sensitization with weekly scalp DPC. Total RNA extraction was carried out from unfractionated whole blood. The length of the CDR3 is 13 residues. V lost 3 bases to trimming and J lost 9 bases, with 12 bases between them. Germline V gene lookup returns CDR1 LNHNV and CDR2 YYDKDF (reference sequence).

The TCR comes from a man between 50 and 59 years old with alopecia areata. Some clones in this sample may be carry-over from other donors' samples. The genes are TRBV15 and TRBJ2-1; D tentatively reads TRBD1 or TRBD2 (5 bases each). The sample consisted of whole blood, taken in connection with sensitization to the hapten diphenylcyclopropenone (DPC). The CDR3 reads CATSSGGGAEQFF. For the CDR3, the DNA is TGTGCCACCAGCAGTGGGGGTGGCGCTGAGCAGTTCTTC.